Presented here are 32 T cell receptor beta chains from one specimen sequenced in a study of a mutant IDH1 vaccine in newly diagnosed glioma (dated by TCRdb to about 2021). The time point label here, explained by the study, means: week 35, safety follow-up. Each vaccine dose was 300 ug of a 20-mer mutant IDH1 peptide in Montanide, given subcutaneously with topical imiquimod. Libraries were prepared through the immunoSEQ multiplex PCR assay. TCRdb stores this immuneACCESS table with in-frame sequences only. Part of the clones is absent; in the studies checked, under half of the shortfall reflects unresolved V genes, and no reason is known for the rest. The sample table holds about 50,000 clones, of which 80% to 85% were seen once. 3.5% to 5% of the sample goes to the ten largest clones. These TCRs' antigens remain unknown. The sequences come from PBMCs, collected from a glioma patient whose treatment included an IDH1 peptide vaccine. Every receptor here comes from a woman aged 18-29 years with glioma.

This clone is a singleton in its sample. This chain links TRBV19 with TRBJ2-2, with a possible D match to TRBD1 (5 bases). V lost 5 bases and J lost 4, with 17 bases in between. Germline V gives CDR1 LNHDA, CDR2 SQIVND (reference sequence). The CDR3 consists of 16 residues. The CDR3 coding sequence is TGTGCCAGTAGTTCTCCAAAGGGGTCGGGCACCGGGGAGCTGTTTTTT. It translates to CASSSPKGSGTGELFF.

The chain joins TRBV19 to TRBJ2-1; TRBD1 or TRBD2 may be the D gene (6 bases each). The CDR3 length is 21 residues. Germline lookup yields CDR1 LNHDA and CDR2 SQIVND (reference sequence). V gave up 0 bases and J gave up 4 bases, with 28 bases separating them. CDR3: CASSIDRGGPKWREGYNEQFF. Written as DNA, the CDR3 is TGTGCCAGTAGTATAGATCGTGGGGGCCCCAAATGGCGGGAAGGATACAATGAGCAGTTCTTC. The variable domain in full, with the rest retrieved from reference TRBV19 and TRBJ2-1, is DGGITQSPKYLFRKEGQNVTLSCEQNLNHDAMYWYRQDPGQGLRLIYYSQIVNDFQKGDIAEGYSVSREKKESFPLTVTSAQKNPTAFYLCASSIDRGGPKWREGYNEQFFGPGTRLTVL.

The rearrangement uses TRBV6-5 and TRBJ2-7; TRBD1 agrees at 11 bases. Looked up from germline, CDR1 is MNHEY and CDR2 is SVGAGI. Germline trimming cut 4 bases from V and 4 bases from J; bases unmatched to any gene: 3. The CDR3 is 14 amino acids. CDR3 amino acids: CASSSDRGLYEQYF. Written as DNA, the CDR3 is TGTGCCAGCAGTTCGGACAGGGGGCTGTACGAGCAGTACTTC.

The chain joins TRBV7-6 to TRBJ1-3; D gene unclear. There are 17 residues in the CDR3. Deletions cut 5 bases from V and 0 bases from J, with 17 bases between. Germline assignment: CDR1 SGHVS and CDR2 FNYEAQ. CDR3 nucleotide sequence: TGTGCCAGCAGCCCTACTCCGGGCCGTTCCTCTGGAAACACCATATATTTT. It is translated as CASSPTPGRSSGNTIYF. Full variable domain (remainder filled in from reference TRBV7-6 and TRBJ1-3): GAGVSQSPRYKVTKRGQDVALRCDPISGHVSLYWYRQALGQGPEFLTYFNYEAQQDKSGLPNDRFSAERPEGSISTLTIQRTEQRDSAMYRCASSPTPGRSSGNTIYFGEGSWLTVV.

The chain couples TRBV5-1 to TRBJ2-3; TRBD1 might be the D (5 bases). CDR3 size: 13 residues. V lost 4 bases and J 7 bases, leaving 13 bases between the germline ends. Germline V gene data show CDR1 as SGHRS and CDR2 as YFSETQ. The CDR3 DNA follows: TGCGCCAGCAGCCCACTGGGGCGGAATACGCAGTATTTT. Protein product: CASSPLGRNTQYF.

The rearrangement joins TRBV30 to TRBJ2-1; 10 positions match TRBD2. Germline lookup yields CDR1 GTSNPN and CDR2 SVGIG (reference sequence). This CDR3 spans 22 amino acids. V shed 2 bases and J 6 bases; nucleotides not matched to a gene: 28. The DNA of the CDR3 is TGTGCCTGGAGTCAAGCCGACCCTCCCCCCCATATTCTAGCGGGAGACTCCAATGAGCAGTTCTTC. Protein sequence: CAWSQADPPPHILAGDSNEQFF. The full variable domain, its missing parts supplied by reference TRBV30 and TRBJ2-1, is SQTIHQWPATLVQPVGSPLSLECTVEGTSNPNLYWYRQAAGRGLQLLFYSVGIGQISSEVPQNLSASRPQDRQFILSSKKLLLSDSGFYLCAWSQADPPPHILAGDSNEQFFGPGTRLTVL.

V usage is TRBV11-3 and J usage is TRBJ2-3; 10 bases agree with TRBD2. CDR1 is SGHNT and CDR2 is YENEEA in the germline V gene. V was pared by 1 base and J by 4 bases, with 2 bases of the junction left unmatched. The length of the CDR3 is 15 residues. The CDR3 DNA reads as TGTGCCAGCAGCTTAGGGACTAGCGGTTCAGATACGCAGTATTTT. Translated: CASSLGTSGSDTQYF.

V is TRBV7-2 and J is TRBJ1-1; TRBD1 might be the D (5 bases). Germline loops: CDR1 SGHTA, CDR2 FQGNSA. CDR3 length equals 14 residues. V gave up 4 bases and J gave up 0 bases, with 9 bases separating them. The CDR3 region has the DNA TGTGCCAGCAGCTCGTCGACAGTGAACACTGAAGCTTTCTTT. Encoded protein: CASSSSTVNTEAFF.

This clone was picked up one time. CDR3 region: CASSLGGQTSGELFF. CDR3 nucleotide sequence: TGTGCCAGCAGCTTAGGGGGTCAGACGTCCGGGGAGCTGTTTTTT. J is TRBJ2-2 and V is TRBV7-2; unclear D gene. This CDR3 contains 15 residues. CDR1 and CDR2 from the germline V gene are SGHTA and FQGNSA. V lost 1 base, J lost 6 bases, and 12 bases lay in between.

This chain links TRBV7-9 with TRBJ1-1; D may be TRBD1 (6 bases). CDR3 length equals 14 residues. The germline CDR1 and CDR2 sequences are SEHNR and FQNEAQ (reference sequence). Trimming took 5 bases from V and 11 from J, leaving 21 bases between them. Written as DNA, the CDR3 is TGTGCCAGCAGCCGTAGGGGGGAGAGGGGTGAGGCTTTCTTT. Translated, it gives CASSRRGERGEAFF.

This clone was picked up a small number of times. This chain uses TRBV5-6 with TRBJ1-2; D is undetermined. From germline, CDR1 is SGHDT and CDR2 YYEEEE. This CDR3 is built from 16 residues. Trimming took 4 bases from V and 4 from J, leaving 20 bases between them. Here the CDR3 DNA reads TGTGCCAGCAGCCCGGATACTGGCAGGTCATTCTATGGCTACACCTTC. Protein product: CASSPDTGRSFYGYTF. The full variable domain, completed using reference TRBV5-6 and TRBJ1-2, is DAGVTQSPTHLIKTRGQQVTLRCSPKSGHDTVSWYQQALGQGPQFIFQYYEEEERQRGNFPDRFSGHQFPNYSSELNVNALLLGDSALYLCASSPDTGRSFYGYTFGSGTRLTVV.

The chain's CDR3 is CASSQGRANTGELFF. The CDR3 DNA sequence: TGCGCCAGCAGCCAAGGACGCGCGAACACCGGGGAGCTGTTTTTT. J is TRBJ2-2 and V is TRBV4-3; D remains unclear. The germline CDR1 and CDR2 sequences are LGHNA and YSLEER. The CDR3 runs 15 residues. Trimming removed 1 base from V and 0 bases from J, with 6 bases in between.

This rearrangement joins TRBV19 to TRBJ1-1, with a possible D match to TRBD1 (5 bases). V lost 0 bases to trimming and J lost 4 bases, with 6 bases between them. The CDR3 runs 13 residues. The germline gives CDR1 LNHDA, CDR2 SQIVND (reference sequence). The CDR3 DNA is TGTGCCAGTAGTATAGATAGGGGCACTGAAGCTTTCTTT. Its translation is CASSIDRGTEAFF.

CDR3 loop: CASSQGNWVAEQFF. The CDR3 DNA sequence: TGTGCCAGCAGCCAAGGAAACTGGGTGGCTGAGCAGTTCTTC. The V gene is TRBV4-2, the J gene TRBJ2-1, with unresolved D. The CDR3 consists of 14 residues. Trimming stripped 1 base from V and 9 bases from J, with 13 bases between. Germline V gene data show CDR1 as LGHNA and CDR2 as YNFKEQ.

The chain recombines TRBV27 with TRBJ1-2, with TRBD1 identical over 10 bases. Germline-derived CDR1 and CDR2 are MNHEY and SMNVEV (reference sequence). The CDR3 consists of 13 residues. The ends lost 7 bases at V and 10 bases at J; junction bases unmatched: 9. The CDR3 region is CASTRTGGVVYTF. Here the CDR3 DNA reads TGTGCCAGCACCAGGACAGGGGGTGTTGTCTACACCTTC.

The chain has TRBV5-1 and TRBJ2-1, with TRBD2 identical over 14 bases. The CDR3 runs 19 residues. The V gene's germline CDR1 is SGHRS and CDR2 YFSETQ. The V segment lost 3 bases and the J segment 0 bases; nucleotides outside the gene matches: 8. The DNA of the CDR3 is TGCGCCAGCAGCTCCGAGGGACTAGCGGGGGCCCACTCCTACAATGAGCAGTTCTTC. It encodes CASSSEGLAGAHSYNEQFF.

This chain joins TRBV5-4 and TRBJ1-2, with 7 bases that match TRBD1. The CDR3 is made up of 14 amino acids. With V trimmed by 3 bases and J by 1 base, 3 bases remained unmatched. Germline values: CDR1 SGHNT, CDR2 YYREEE (reference sequence). The chain's CDR3 is CASSSGQLNYGYTF. The CDR3, as DNA: TGTGCCAGCAGCTCGGGACAGCTTAACTATGGCTACACCTTC.

The chain links TRBV13 to TRBJ1-2; TRBD1 agrees at 7 bases. Germline lookup yields CDR1 PRHDT and CDR2 FYEKMQ (reference sequence). This CDR3 comprises 14 residues. The ends lost 6 bases at V and 5 bases at J; junction bases unmatched: 9. CDR3 amino acids: CASRKAGGIYGYTF. The CDR3 nucleotides read TGTGCCAGCAGAAAAGCAGGGGGAATATATGGCTACACCTTC.

The gene calls are TRBV6-6 and TRBJ2-5; the match to TRBD2 covers 8 bases. This CDR3 contains 13 residues. V was pared by 6 bases and J by 5 bases, with 5 bases of the junction left unmatched. Germline values: CDR1 MNHNY, CDR2 SVGAGI (reference sequence). The CDR3 DNA reads TGTGCCAGCAGGCGGGGGGCCGGGGAGACCCAGTACTTC. Protein sequence: CASRRGAGETQYF.

This rearrangement joins TRBV7-9 to TRBJ1-2; TRBD1 matches 7 bases. Germline lookup yields CDR1 SEHNR and CDR2 FQNEAQ (reference sequence). After removal of 3 bases from V and 4 bases from J, the junction contained 8 bases not matched to a gene. The CDR3 loop spans 15 amino acids. The CDR3 reads CASSFPLRGFYGYTF. Written as DNA, the CDR3 is TGTGCCAGCAGCTTCCCGCTCAGGGGGTTCTATGGCTACACCTTC.

This clone is deemed medium-sized. The V and J genes are TRBV15 and TRBJ1-2; TRBD1 is a possible D gene (5 bases). The CDR3 has 16 amino acids. The germline V gene encodes CDR1 LNHNV and CDR2 YYDKDF (reference sequence). V shed 0 bases and J shed 0 bases, with 11 bases lying between them. The DNA for the CDR3 is TGTGCCACCAGCAGAGACCGACAGTCTACTAACTATGGCTACACCTTC. This translates into CATSRDRQSTNYGYTF.

The J gene is TRBJ2-7, the V gene TRBV2; TRBD2 agrees at 11 bases. The germline CDR1 and CDR2 sequences are SNHLY and FYNNEI. CDR3 length equals 17 residues. V was pared by 2 bases and J by 1 base, with 7 bases of the junction left unmatched. This CDR3 is CASSEPIAGGVSYEQYF. CDR3 sequence (DNA): TGTGCCAGCAGTGAACCGATAGCGGGGGGGGTTTCCTACGAGCAGTACTTC. Using reference TRBV2 and TRBJ2-7 for the parts outside the CDR3, the full variable domain is EPEVTQTPSHQVTQMGQEVILRCVPISNHLYFYWYRQILGQKVEFLVSFYNNEISEKSEIFDDQFSVERPDGSNFTLKIRSTKLEDSAMYFCASSEPIAGGVSYEQYFGPGTRLTVT.

The gene calls are TRBV6-5 and TRBJ2-2; tentatively, D is TRBD1 or TRBD2 (5 bases each). Trimming removed 2 bases at V and 9 bases at J, with 7 bases between. This CDR3 comprises 12 residues. The germline CDR1 and CDR2 sequences are MNHEY and SVGAGI. The CDR3 DNA is TGTGCCAGCAGTTACGGGGGATGGGAGCTGTTTTTT. Its protein is CASSYGGWELFF.

The chain links TRBV14 to TRBJ2-7, with 11 bases that match TRBD1. There are 15 residues in the CDR3. The trim removed 5 bases at V and 4 bases at J, leaving 7 bases unmatched. Germline lookup yields CDR1 SGHDN and CDR2 FVKESK. The CDR3 protein is CASSFGGTGGYEQYF. The CDR3 DNA reads TGTGCCAGCAGCTTCGGGGGGACAGGGGGGTACGAGCAGTACTTC.

CDR3 in amino acids: CASSFLAGGNYEQYF. DNA for the CDR3: TGTGCCAGCAGCTTTCTAGCGGGAGGTAACTACGAGCAGTACTTC. The genes are TRBV11-1 and TRBJ2-7; 11 bases fit TRBD2. Germline CDR1 and CDR2: SGHAT and FQDESV (reference sequence). Trimming took 3 bases from V and 3 from J; bases not matched to a gene: 4. The CDR3 runs to 15 residues.

The rearrangement uses TRBV19 and TRBJ1-1; D is unresolved. CDR1 is LNHDA, CDR2 SQIVND, per germline (reference sequence). V lost 1 base and J lost 5, with 11 bases in between. CDR3 length: 14 amino acids. CDR3 in DNA: TGTGCCAGTAGTATAGCGGCGGGAGGGACTGAAGCTTTCTTT. This gives the protein CASSIAAGGTEAFF.

The chain is built from TRBV5-1 and TRBJ1-2, with 7 bases matching TRBD1. The length of the CDR3 is 17 residues. V was clipped by 0 bases and J by 4 bases; unmatched bases: 12. Germline lookup yields CDR1 SGHRS and CDR2 YFSETQ. The CDR3 coding sequence is TGCGCCAGCAGCTTGGGACCCGGACAGGATAGACCCTATGGCTACACCTTC. This translates into CASSLGPGQDRPYGYTF.

The V call is TRBV7-3, the J call TRBJ2-2; D is undetermined. This CDR3 is built from 12 residues. V gave up 5 bases and J gave up 5 bases, with 6 bases separating them. CDR1 and CDR2 from the germline V gene are SGHTA and FQGTGA. The CDR3 protein is CASSETTGELFF. Here the CDR3 DNA reads TGTGCCAGCAGCGAGACTACCGGGGAGCTGTTTTTT.

The rearrangement uses TRBV5-1 and TRBJ2-7; 9 bases align to TRBD1. Germline CDR1 is SGHRS and CDR2 is YFSETQ. Trimming at V came to 4 bases and at J to 5 bases, leaving 16 bases not matched to a gene. This CDR3 is 17 amino acids long. The CDR3 reads CASSTPTGQGIANEQYF. CDR3 sequence (DNA): TGCGCCAGCAGCACACCAACGGGACAGGGAATAGCAAACGAGCAGTACTTC.

The J gene is TRBJ2-1, the V gene TRBV7-9; D may be TRBD1 (5 bases). CDR1 is SEHNR and CDR2 is FQNEAQ in the germline V gene (reference sequence). The V gene lost 4 bases and the J gene lost 0 bases, with 13 bases spanning the gap. The CDR3 runs to 16 residues. In DNA form, the CDR3 reads TGTGCCAGCAGCTCGTTCCTAGGGGTCTCCTACAATGAGCAGTTCTTC. Translated, it gives CASSSFLGVSYNEQFF.

V is TRBV30 and J is TRBJ1-1; D is possibly TRBD1 (5 bases). Trimming cost V 0 bases and J 4 bases, with 9 bases left between them. The CDR3 has 13 residues. CDR1 and CDR2 from the germline V gene are GTSNPN and SVGIG (reference sequence). This CDR3 reads CAWSVSGGTEAFF. In DNA, the CDR3 is TGTGCCTGGAGTGTATCGGGGGGCACTGAAGCTTTCTTT.

The chain combines TRBV4-3 with TRBJ2-4, with D possibly matching TRBD1 (6 bases). Trimming removed 0 bases at V and 0 bases at J, with 6 bases between. CDR3 length: 15 residues. Germline values: CDR1 LGHNA, CDR2 YSLEER. This CDR3 is CASSQEGGAKNIQYF. The CDR3 bases are TGCGCCAGCAGCCAAGAAGGGGGAGCCAAAAACATTCAGTACTTC.